These T cell receptor beta chains were read from a single sample in a study of graft-versus-host responses after intestinal transplantation. Their antigens remain unidentified. The assay was immunoSEQ multiplex PCR, and TCRdb's table has in-frame clones only and misses some. The sample holds more than 95,000 clones, over 85% seen once. Sample: unstimulated CD8+ T cells sorted from spleen or lymph node cells, taken before intestinal transplant. These receptors all come from a human donor who received an intestinal transplant. Each CDR3 is given with its conserved first and last residue. The D gene is left open where the match is weak. Not all rows give a size; the values are once, few, many and, for expanded clones, a class.

NA	TRBV7-9	NA	TRBJ1-2	CASSPPYSNYGYTF	TGTGCCAGCAGCCCCCCGTACTCTAACTATGGCTACACCTTC
NA	TRBV11-3	NA	TRBJ2-5	CASSFGTEGGETQYF	TGTGCCAGCAGCTTCGGGACGGAGGGTGGGGAGACCCAGTACTTC
NA	TRBV7-2	NA	TRBJ2-1	CASSSSSMSYEQFF	TGTGCCAGCAGCTCCAGTTCAATGAGCTATGAGCAGTTCTTC
NA	TRBV18	TRBD1	TRBJ1-4	CASSRAGGATNEKLFF	TGTGCCAGCTCACGAGCAGGGGGCGCAACTAATGAAAAACTGTTTTTT
NA	TRBV9	TRBD2	TRBJ2-5	CASSVAAGGLETQYF	TGTGCCAGCAGCGTAGCAGCGGGGGGGCTGGAGACCCAGTACTTC
NA	TRBV11-2	TRBD2	TRBJ2-7	CASSLEPSGGYEQYF	TGTGCCAGCAGCTTAGAACCTAGCGGGGGCTACGAGCAGTACTTC
once	TRBV6-1	NA	TRBJ1-2	CASSQRMTANYGYTF	TGTGCCAGCAGTCAGAGAATGACAGCAAACTATGGCTACACCTTC
NA	TRBV7-9	TRBD1	TRBJ2-3	CASSPRDRATDTQYF	TGTGCCAGCAGCCCCCGGGACAGAGCCACAGATACGCAGTATTTT
NA	TRBV2	TRBD2	TRBJ2-3	CASSLTSGTTDTQYF	TGTGCCAGCAGCCTGACTAGCGGTACCACAGATACGCAGTATTTT
NA	TRBV15	NA	TRBJ1-1	CATSRERLNTEAFF	TGTGCCACCAGCAGGGAAAGGCTGAACACTGAAGCTTTCTTT
NA	TRBV5-8	NA	TRBJ1-5	CASSLARRLGNQPQHF	TGTGCCAGCAGCTTGGCTCGAAGGTTAGGAAATCAGCCCCAGCATTTT
few	TRBV6-6	NA	TRBJ1-3	CASSYGGTSGNTIYF	TGTGCCAGCAGTTACGGGGGGACCTCTGGAAACACCATATATTTT
NA	TRBV7-9	TRBD1	TRBJ1-1	CAVRQGNTEAFF	TGTGCCGTCCGACAGGGCAACACTGAAGCTTTCTTT
NA	TRBV30	TRBD2	TRBJ2-7	CAWSEGAGGYEQYF	TGTGCCTGGAGTGAGGGAGCGGGAGGCTACGAGCAGTACTTC
NA	TRBV5-1	TRBD1	TRBJ2-7	CASSLAGTGRHEQYF	TGCGCCAGCAGCTTGGCGGGGACAGGGAGACACGAGCAGTACTTC
NA	TRBV2	TRBD2	TRBJ2-5	CASGLAGWETQYF	TGTGCCAGCGGACTAGCGGGGTGGGAGACCCAGTACTTC
NA	TRBV7-9	NA	TRBJ2-7	CASSWGGGEQYF	TGTGCCAGCAGCTGGGGTGGAGGGGAGCAGTACTTC
NA	TRBV5-1	NA	TRBJ2-7	CASSYGREQYF	TGCGCCAGCAGCTACGGAAGGGAGCAGTACTTC
NA	TRBV27	TRBD1	TRBJ1-2	CASSLGTGGRYGYTF	TGTGCCAGCAGTTTAGGGACAGGGGGCCGGTATGGCTACACCTTC
NA	TRBV19	NA	TRBJ1-5	CASSIIDTSNQPQHF	TGTGCCAGTAGTATTATAGACACCTCAAATCAGCCCCAGCATTTT
NA	TRBV6-5	TRBD1	TRBJ1-2	CASRGRQGVGYTF	TGTGCCAGCAGGGGTAGACAGGGGGTTGGCTACACCTTC
NA	TRBV28	NA	TRBJ2-3	CASIRADTQYF	TGTGCCAGCATTAGGGCAGATACGCAGTATTTT
NA	TRBV15	TRBD1	TRBJ1-1	CATSRADRSNTEAFF	TGTGCCACCAGCAGGGCGGACAGGTCGAACACTGAAGCTTTCTTT
NA	TRBV5-4	NA	TRBJ2-1	CASSLAPPGAYNEQFF	TGTGCCAGCAGCTTGGCTCCCCCGGGGGCTTACAATGAGCAGTTCTTC
NA	TRBV7-8	NA	TRBJ2-5	CASSSPTLTQETQYF	TGTGCCAGCAGCTCCCCGACCCTAACCCAAGAGACCCAGTACTTC
NA	TRBV9	TRBD2	TRBJ2-7	CASSVERGTLYEQYF	TGTGCCAGCAGCGTAGAGCGGGGGACCCTCTACGAGCAGTACTTC
once	TRBV11-1	TRBD1	TRBJ2-7	CASSQHRGPYEQYF	TGTGCCAGCAGCCAACACAGGGGGCCCTACGAGCAGTACTTC
once	TRBV19	NA	TRBJ1-5	CASSMSQGNQPQHF	TGTGCCAGTAGTATGAGTCAGGGTAATCAGCCCCAGCATTTT
NA	TRBV6-6	NA	TRBJ1-1	CASSSGVRHTEAFF	TGTGCCAGCAGCTCCGGGGTGAGGCACACTGAAGCTTTCTTT
once	TRBV5-1	TRBD2	TRBJ2-1	CASSPSGGSEQFF	TGCGCCAGCAGCCCCAGCGGGGGAAGTGAGCAGTTCTTC
NA	TRBV29-1	TRBD2	TRBJ2-3	CSAIEGLAVADTQYF	TGCAGCGCGATTGAGGGACTAGCGGTGGCAGATACGCAGTATTTT
NA	TRBV4-1	NA	TRBJ1-2	CASSLRIRLQGNDYGYTF	TGCGCCAGCAGCCTCAGGATCCGTCTACAGGGAAATGATTACGGCTACACCTTC
NA	TRBV12-5	NA	TRBJ1-1	CASGLFPGMNTEAFF	TGTGCTAGTGGTTTGTTTCCAGGTATGAACACTGAAGCTTTCTTT
NA	TRBV9	NA	TRBJ1-6	CASSPPGQGENSPLHF	TGTGCCAGCAGCCCCCCGGGCCAGGGAGAGAATTCACCCCTCCACTTT
NA	TRBV9	TRBD2	TRBJ2-3	CASSISTSAKDTQYF	TGTGCCAGCAGCATATCGACTAGCGCAAAAGATACGCAGTATTTT
NA	TRBV19	NA	TRBJ1-1	CASGLGANTEAFF	TGTGCCAGTGGACTAGGGGCTAACACTGAAGCTTTCTTT
NA	TRBV6-5	TRBD2	TRBJ2-2	CASQRGSNTGELFF	TGTGCCAGCCAGCGGGGGTCGAACACCGGGGAGCTGTTTTTT
NA	TRBV10-3	NA	TRBJ2-7	CAIRDGNYEQYF	TGTGCCATCAGGGACGGAAACTACGAGCAGTACTTC
NA	TRBV7-9	NA	TRBJ2-1	CASSIAVISYNEQFF	TGTGCCAGCAGCATAGCGGTTATCTCCTACAATGAGCAGTTCTTC
once	TRBV7-9	NA	TRBJ1-1	CASSPVNRVVTEAFF	TGTGCCAGCAGCCCAGTTAACAGGGTAGTCACTGAAGCTTTCTTT
NA	TRBV4-2	TRBD2	TRBJ2-3	CASSQDRLPSGGLDTQYF	TGTGCCAGCAGCCAAGATAGGCTGCCTAGCGGGGGGTTAGATACGCAGTATTTT
NA	TRBV7-9	TRBD1	TRBJ1-2	CASSPERDRRDRYTF	TGTGCCAGCTCCCCTGAGCGGGACAGGAGGGATCGCTACACCTTC
once	TRBV27	NA	TRBJ1-2	CASSLNSRAEGYTF	TGTGCCAGCAGTCTAAATTCCAGGGCAGAGGGCTACACCTTC
NA	TRBV6-5	TRBD2	TRBJ2-2	CASSYAGGYTGELFF	TGTGCCAGCAGTTACGCGGGGGGGTACACCGGGGAGCTGTTTTTT
NA	TRBV7-8	NA	TRBJ1-5	CASSLIGPISNQPQHF	TGTGCCAGCAGCTTAATCGGACCGATTAGCAATCAGCCCCAGCATTTT
NA	TRBV4-1	NA	TRBJ2-1	CASSQDPTGLGGEQFF	TGCGCCAGCAGCCAAGACCCCACCGGACTAGGGGGTGAGCAGTTCTTC
few	TRBV11-1	NA	TRBJ1-1	CASSLANTEAFF	TGTGCCAGCAGCTTAGCGAACACTGAAGCTTTCTTT
NA	TRBV7-7	NA	TRBJ2-2	CASSPTAQGTGELFF	TGTGCCAGCAGCCCAACAGCACAGGGCACCGGGGAGCTGTTTTTT
once	TRBV5-6	NA	TRBJ2-3	CASSSWGVYTDTQYF	TGTGCCAGCAGCTCCTGGGGGGTTTACACAGATACGCAGTATTTT
NA	TRBV4-1	NA	TRBJ2-7	CASSLEAAFSYEQYF	TGCGCCAGCAGTCTCGAGGCGGCCTTTTCCTACGAGCAGTACTTC
NA	TRBV13	TRBD1	TRBJ2-1	CASSPPGTANNEQFF	TGTGCCAGCAGCCCGCCGGGGACAGCGAACAATGAGCAGTTCTTC
NA	TRBV5-6	NA	TRBJ1-1	CASSLGWVAEAFF	TGTGCCAGCAGCTTGGGTTGGGTCGCTGAAGCTTTCTTT
NA	TRBV19	TRBD1	TRBJ1-4	CASSSKLQGDLYEKLFF	TGTGCCAGTAGCTCGAAACTACAGGGGGACCTCTATGAAAAACTGTTTTTT